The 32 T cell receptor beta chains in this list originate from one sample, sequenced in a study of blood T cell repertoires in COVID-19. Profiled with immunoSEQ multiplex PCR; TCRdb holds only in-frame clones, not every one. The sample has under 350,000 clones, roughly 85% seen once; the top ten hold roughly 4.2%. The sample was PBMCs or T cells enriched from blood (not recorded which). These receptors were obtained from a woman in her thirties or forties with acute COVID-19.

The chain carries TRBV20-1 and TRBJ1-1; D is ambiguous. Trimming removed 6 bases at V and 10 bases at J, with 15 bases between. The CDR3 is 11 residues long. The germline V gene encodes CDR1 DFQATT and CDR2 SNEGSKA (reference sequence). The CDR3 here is CSAQLAPGAFF. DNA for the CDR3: TGCAGTGCCCAGTTGGCCCCGGGAGCTTTCTTT.

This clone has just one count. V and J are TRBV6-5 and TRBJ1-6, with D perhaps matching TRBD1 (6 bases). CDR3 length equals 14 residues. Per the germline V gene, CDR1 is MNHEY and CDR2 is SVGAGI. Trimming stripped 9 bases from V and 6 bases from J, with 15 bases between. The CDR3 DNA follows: TGTGCCAGACAGTCAGGGGTCTTTAATTCACCCCTCCACTTT. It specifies CARQSGVFNSPLHF.

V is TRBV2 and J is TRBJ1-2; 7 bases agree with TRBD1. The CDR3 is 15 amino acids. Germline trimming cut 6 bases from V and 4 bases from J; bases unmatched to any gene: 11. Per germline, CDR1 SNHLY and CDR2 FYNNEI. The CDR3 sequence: CASSLIQGVVYGYTF. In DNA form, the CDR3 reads TGTGCCAGCAGCTTGATCCAGGGGGTTGTCTATGGCTACACCTTC.

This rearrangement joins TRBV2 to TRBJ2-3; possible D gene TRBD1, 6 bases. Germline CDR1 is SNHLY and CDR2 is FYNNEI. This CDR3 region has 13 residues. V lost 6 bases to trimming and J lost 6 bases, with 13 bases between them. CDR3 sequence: CASRANREDTQYF. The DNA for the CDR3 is TGTGCCAGCAGGGCAAACAGGGAGGATACGCAGTATTTT.

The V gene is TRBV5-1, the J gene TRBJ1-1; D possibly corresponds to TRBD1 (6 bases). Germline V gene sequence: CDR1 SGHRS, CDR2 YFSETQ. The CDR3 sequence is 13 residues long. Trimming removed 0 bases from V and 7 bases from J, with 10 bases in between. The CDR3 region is CASSLVQGSEAFF. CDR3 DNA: TGCGCCAGCAGCTTGGTACAGGGTAGTGAAGCTTTCTTT.

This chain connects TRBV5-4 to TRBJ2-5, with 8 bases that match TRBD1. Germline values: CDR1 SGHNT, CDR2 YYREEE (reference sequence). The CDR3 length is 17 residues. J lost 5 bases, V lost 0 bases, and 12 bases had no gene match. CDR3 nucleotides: TGTGCCAGCAGCTTGGGTAGTTATCGGACAGGGCGTGAGACCCAGTACTTC. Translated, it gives CASSLGSYRTGRETQYF.

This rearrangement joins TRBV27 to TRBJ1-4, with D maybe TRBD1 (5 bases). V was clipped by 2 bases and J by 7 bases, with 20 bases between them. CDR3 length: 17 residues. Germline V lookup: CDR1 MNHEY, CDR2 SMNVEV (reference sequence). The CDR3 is CASSLKARVVVFEKLFF. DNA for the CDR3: TGTGCCAGCAGTTTAAAGGCCAGGGTGGTGGTTTTTGAAAAACTGTTTTTT.

This CDR3 is CASGLTQIHANTEAFF. For the CDR3, the DNA is TGTGCTAGTGGTTTAACCCAAATACACGCGAACACTGAAGCTTTCTTT. J is TRBJ1-1 and V is TRBV12-5; D unresolved. V was shortened by 3 bases and J by 1 base, with 15 bases between the two germline ends. The CDR3 has 16 amino acids. Germline assignment: CDR1 LGHNT and CDR2 FRNRAP.

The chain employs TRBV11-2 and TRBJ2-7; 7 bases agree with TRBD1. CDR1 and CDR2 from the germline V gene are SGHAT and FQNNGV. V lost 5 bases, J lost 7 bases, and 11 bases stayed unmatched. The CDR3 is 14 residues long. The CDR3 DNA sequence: TGTGCCAGCAGCCCCGGACAGGCTCCGGGAGAGCAGTACTTC. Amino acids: CASSPGQAPGEQYF.

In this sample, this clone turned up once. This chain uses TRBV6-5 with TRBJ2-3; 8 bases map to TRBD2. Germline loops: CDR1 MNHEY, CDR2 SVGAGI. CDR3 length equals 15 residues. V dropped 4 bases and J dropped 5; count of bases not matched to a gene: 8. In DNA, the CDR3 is TGTGCCAGCAGTTCAACCGAGGGACTAGGAGATACGCAGTATTTT. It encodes CASSSTEGLGDTQYF.

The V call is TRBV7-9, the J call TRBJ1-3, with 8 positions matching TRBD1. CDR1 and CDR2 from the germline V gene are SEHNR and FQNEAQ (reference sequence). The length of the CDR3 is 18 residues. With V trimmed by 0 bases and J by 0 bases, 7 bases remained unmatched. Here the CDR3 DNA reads TGTGCCAGCAGCTTAGCGCAGGGGGCCATAAGCTCTGGAAACACCATATATTTT. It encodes CASSLAQGAISSGNTIYF.

The CDR3 sequence is CASSKATGLAGPKGTYNEQFF. The DNA of the CDR3 is TGTGCCAGCAGCAAAGCCACGGGACTAGCGGGGCCGAAGGGGACCTACAATGAGCAGTTCTTC. This chain links TRBV21-1 with TRBJ2-1; TRBD2, the D gene given by the table, was not confirmed from the DNA. TRBV21-1 is classified as a pseudogene. This CDR3 is built from 21 residues.

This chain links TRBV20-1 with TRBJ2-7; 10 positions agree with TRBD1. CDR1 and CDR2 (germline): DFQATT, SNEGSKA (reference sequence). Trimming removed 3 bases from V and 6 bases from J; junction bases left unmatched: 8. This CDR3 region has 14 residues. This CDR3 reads CSASLRTGGSEQYF. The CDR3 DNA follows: TGCAGTGCTAGTTTACGGACAGGGGGTAGCGAGCAGTACTTC.

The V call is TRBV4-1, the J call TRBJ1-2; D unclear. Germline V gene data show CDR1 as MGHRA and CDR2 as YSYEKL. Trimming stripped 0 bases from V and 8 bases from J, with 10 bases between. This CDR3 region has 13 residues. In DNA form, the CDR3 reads TGCGCCAGCAGCCAAGAAGCTGCGTTAGGCTACACCTTC. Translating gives CASSQEAALGYTF.

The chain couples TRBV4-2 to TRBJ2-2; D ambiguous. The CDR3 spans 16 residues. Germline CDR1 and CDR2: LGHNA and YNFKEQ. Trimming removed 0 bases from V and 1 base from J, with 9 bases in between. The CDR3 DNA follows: TGTGCCAGCAGCCAAGATGCAAGGAGGAACACCGGGGAGCTGTTTTTT. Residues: CASSQDARRNTGELFF.

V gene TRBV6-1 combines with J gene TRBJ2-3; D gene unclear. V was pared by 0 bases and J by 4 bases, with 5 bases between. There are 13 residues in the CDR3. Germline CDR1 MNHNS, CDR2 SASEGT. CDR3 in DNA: TGTGCCAGCAGTGAAGCCTTGTCAGATACGCAGTATTTT. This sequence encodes CASSEALSDTQYF.

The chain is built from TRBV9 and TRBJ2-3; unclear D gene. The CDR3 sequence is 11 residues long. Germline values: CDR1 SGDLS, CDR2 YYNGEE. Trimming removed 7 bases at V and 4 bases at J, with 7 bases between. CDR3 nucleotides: TGTGCCAGCCTGATAGCAGATACGCAGTATTTT. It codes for CASLIADTQYF.

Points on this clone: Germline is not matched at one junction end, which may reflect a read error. In DNA form, the CDR3 reads TGTGCCAGCAGTAAAGCCCCAATCCTAGAGCGACTGTCCTACGAGCAGTACTTC. It translates to CASSKAPILERLSYEQYF. The rearrangement joins TRBV6-1 to TRBJ2-7; D is ambiguous. This CDR3 has 18 amino acids. Germline V lookup: CDR1 MNHNS, CDR2 SASEGT.

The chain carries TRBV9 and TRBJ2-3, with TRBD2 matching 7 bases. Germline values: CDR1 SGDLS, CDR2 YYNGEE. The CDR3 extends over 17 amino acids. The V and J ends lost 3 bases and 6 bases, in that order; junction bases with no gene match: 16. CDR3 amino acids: CASSAPAGLLLEDTQYF. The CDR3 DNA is TGTGCCAGCAGCGCGCCAGCGGGACTCTTGCTGGAGGATACGCAGTATTTT. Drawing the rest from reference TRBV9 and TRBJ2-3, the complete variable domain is DSGVTQTPKHLITATGQRVTLRCSPRSGDLSVYWYQQSLDQGLQFLIQYYNGEERAKGNILERFSAQQFPDLHSELNLSSLELGDSALYFCASSAPAGLLLEDTQYFGPGTRLTVL.

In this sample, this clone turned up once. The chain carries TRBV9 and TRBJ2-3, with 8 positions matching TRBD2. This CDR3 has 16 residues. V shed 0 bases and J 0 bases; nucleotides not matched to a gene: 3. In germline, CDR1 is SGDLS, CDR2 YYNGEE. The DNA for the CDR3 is TGTGCCAGCAGCGTAGGGACTAGCCAAAGCACAGATACGCAGTATTTT. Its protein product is CASSVGTSQSTDTQYF.

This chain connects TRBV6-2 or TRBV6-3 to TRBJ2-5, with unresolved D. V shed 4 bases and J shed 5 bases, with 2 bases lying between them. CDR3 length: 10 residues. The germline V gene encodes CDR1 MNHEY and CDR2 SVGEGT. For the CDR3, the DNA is TGTGCCAGCAGTTCGGAGACCCAGTACTTC. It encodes CASSSETQYF.

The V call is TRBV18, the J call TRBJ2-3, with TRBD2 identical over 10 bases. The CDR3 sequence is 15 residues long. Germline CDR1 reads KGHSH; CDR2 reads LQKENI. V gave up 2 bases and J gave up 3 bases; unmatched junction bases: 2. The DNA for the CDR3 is TGTGCCAGCTCACCAACTAGCGGGACAACAGATACGCAGTATTTT. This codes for CASSPTSGTTDTQYF.

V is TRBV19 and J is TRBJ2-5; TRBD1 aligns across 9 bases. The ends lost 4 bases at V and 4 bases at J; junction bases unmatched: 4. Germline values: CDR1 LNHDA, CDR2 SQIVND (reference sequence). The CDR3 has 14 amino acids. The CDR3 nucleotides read TGTGCCAGTAGTACACAGGGGGCCGGAGAGACCCAGTACTTC. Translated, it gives CASSTQGAGETQYF.

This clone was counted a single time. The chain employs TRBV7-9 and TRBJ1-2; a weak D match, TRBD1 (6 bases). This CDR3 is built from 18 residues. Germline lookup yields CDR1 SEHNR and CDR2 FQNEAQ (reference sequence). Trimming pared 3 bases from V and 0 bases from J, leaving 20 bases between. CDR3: CASSLGKLRGGTNYGYTF. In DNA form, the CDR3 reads TGTGCCAGCAGCTTGGGGAAGCTCAGGGGAGGGACTAACTATGGCTACACCTTC.

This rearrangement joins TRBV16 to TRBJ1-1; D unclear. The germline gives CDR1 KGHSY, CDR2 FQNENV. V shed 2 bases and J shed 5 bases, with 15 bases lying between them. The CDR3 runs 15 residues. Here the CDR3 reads CASSQRVTAVTEAFF. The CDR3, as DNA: TGTGCCAGCAGCCAAAGGGTAACAGCGGTAACTGAAGCTTTCTTT.

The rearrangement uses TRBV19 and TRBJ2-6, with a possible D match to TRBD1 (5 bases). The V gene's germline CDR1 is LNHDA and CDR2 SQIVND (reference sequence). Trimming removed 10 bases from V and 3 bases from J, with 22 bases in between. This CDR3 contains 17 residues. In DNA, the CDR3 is TGTGCCACTTCCTGGTTAGGGGCAATTGGTGGGGCCAACGTCCTGACTTTC. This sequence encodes CATSWLGAIGGANVLTF.

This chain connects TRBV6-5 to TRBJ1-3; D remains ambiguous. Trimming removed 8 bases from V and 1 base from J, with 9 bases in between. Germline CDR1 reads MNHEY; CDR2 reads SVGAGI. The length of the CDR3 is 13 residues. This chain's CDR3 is CASQKSSGNTIYF. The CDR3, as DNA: TGTGCCAGCCAAAAATCATCTGGAAACACCATATATTTT.

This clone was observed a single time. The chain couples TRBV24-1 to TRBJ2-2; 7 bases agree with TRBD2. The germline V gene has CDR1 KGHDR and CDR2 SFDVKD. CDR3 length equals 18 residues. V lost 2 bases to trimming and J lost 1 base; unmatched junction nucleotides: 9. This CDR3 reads CATSDSTRLAVNTGELFF. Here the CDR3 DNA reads TGTGCCACCAGTGATTCCACGAGACTAGCAGTGAACACCGGGGAGCTGTTTTTT.

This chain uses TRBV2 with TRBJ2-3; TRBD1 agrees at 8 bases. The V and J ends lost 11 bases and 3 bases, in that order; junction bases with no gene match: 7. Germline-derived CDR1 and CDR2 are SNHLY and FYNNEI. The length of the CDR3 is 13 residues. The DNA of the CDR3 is TGTGCCCCCGGACAGGGTAGTACAGATACGCAGTATTTT. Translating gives CAPGQGSTDTQYF.

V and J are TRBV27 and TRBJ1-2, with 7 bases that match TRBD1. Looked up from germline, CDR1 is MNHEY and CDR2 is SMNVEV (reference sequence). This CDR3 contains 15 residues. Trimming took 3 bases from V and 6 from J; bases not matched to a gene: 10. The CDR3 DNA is TGTGCCAGCAGTTTGGGGTTAGGGGGCGAGGATGGCTACACCTTC. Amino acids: CASSLGLGGEDGYTF.

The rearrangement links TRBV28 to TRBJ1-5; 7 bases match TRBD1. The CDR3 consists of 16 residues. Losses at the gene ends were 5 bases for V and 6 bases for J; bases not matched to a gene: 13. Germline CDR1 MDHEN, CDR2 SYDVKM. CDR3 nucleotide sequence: TGTGCCAGCAGTGGACGTGGCAGGGGGGATAGTCAGCCCCAGCATTTT. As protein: CASSGRGRGDSQPQHF.

CDR3 coding DNA: TGTGCCAGCAGCCCCGGCTCGGGGCAGTACTTC. It codes for CASSPGSGQYF. The chain couples TRBV2 to TRBJ2-7; no definite D call. This CDR3 is built from 11 residues. The germline V and J ends were trimmed by 6 bases and 9 bases, with 12 bases remaining between them. From germline, CDR1 is SNHLY and CDR2 FYNNEI. Drawing the rest from reference TRBV2 and TRBJ2-7, the complete variable domain is EPEVTQTPSHQVTQMGQEVILRCVPISNHLYFYWYRQILGQKVEFLVSFYNNEISEKSEIFDDQFSVERPDGSNFTLKIRSTKLEDSAMYFCASSPGSGQYFGPGTRLTVT.